What follows are 30 T cell receptor beta chains derived from one specimen sequenced in a study of T cell responses to AZD1222 COVID-19 vaccine. The assay was immunoSEQ multiplex PCR, and TCRdb's table has in-frame clones only and misses some. The data contain tens of thousands of clones, about 90% of them seen just once; the ten biggest clones take up under 1.5%. Source: peripheral blood, taken 28 days after the second AZD1222 dose. Receptors originate from an adult who received the AZD1222 COVID-19 vaccine.

CDR3 sequence (DNA): TGTGCCAGCCTTATTGACGGGTTCGAAAAACTGTTTTTT. Translated, it gives CASLIDGFEKLFF. The chain combines TRBV2 with TRBJ1-4; unclear D gene. The CDR3 extends over 13 amino acids. Trimming stripped 8 bases from V and 8 bases from J, with 15 bases between. Germline V gene sequence: CDR1 SNHLY, CDR2 FYNNEI.

The V and J genes are TRBV3-1 (or the pseudogene TRBV3-2) and TRBJ2-1; TRBD2 might be the D (6 bases). In germline, CDR1 is LGHDT, CDR2 YNNKEL (reference sequence). V shed 4 bases and J shed 12 bases, with 28 bases lying between them. There are 17 residues in the CDR3. The CDR3 sequence: CASSPMAYGAGPQWQFF. For the CDR3, the DNA is TGTGCCAGCAGCCCGATGGCCTATGGGGCGGGACCCCAATGGCAGTTCTTC.

This sequence joins TRBV2 and TRBJ1-4, with 9 bases lining up with TRBD1. Germline CDR1 and CDR2: SNHLY and FYNNEI. Trimming cost V 2 bases and J 7 bases; bases outside gene matches: 5. The CDR3 is made up of 15 amino acids. The CDR3 is CASSEQQGAGEKLFF. In DNA form, the CDR3 reads TGTGCCAGCAGTGAACAACAGGGGGCTGGTGAAAAACTGTTTTTT.

The chain links TRBV25-1 to TRBJ2-3; D remains unclear. Germline V gene data show CDR1 as MGHDK and CDR2 as SYGVNS. V was shortened by 5 bases and J by 6 bases, with 3 bases between the two germline ends. The CDR3 covers 10 residues. CDR3 amino acids: CASSWDTQYF. CDR3 DNA sequence: TGTGCCAGCAGTTGGGATACGCAGTATTTT.

For this clone: One end of the junction varies from germline; a read error may be responsible. The V and J genes are TRBV4-2 and TRBJ1-1, with D tentatively TRBD1 (5 bases). This CDR3 has 14 residues. The germline CDR1 and CDR2 sequences are LGHNA and YNFKEQ. The CDR3 region has the DNA TGTGCCAGCAGCCAAGATTGGGGGAACCCTGAAGCTTTCTTT. Its translation: CASSQDWGNPEAFF.

Only one count was recorded for this clone. J is TRBJ2-7 and V is TRBV30; a weak D match, TRBD2 (5 bases). The V end lost 5 bases, the J end lost 2 bases, and 19 bases lay between the germline ends. CDR3 size: 15 residues. The germline gives CDR1 GTSNPN, CDR2 SVGIG (reference sequence). CDR3 loop: CAWSTPRTATYEQYF. CDR3 in DNA: TGTGCCTGGTCAACCCCGAGGACTGCCACCTACGAGCAGTACTTC.

There are a few counts of this clone. This specimen includes other DNA sequences encoding the same CDR3. The chain employs TRBV5-6 and TRBJ1-1; D unresolved. Germline values: CDR1 SGHDT, CDR2 YYEEEE. V was pared by 4 bases and J by 2 bases, with 3 bases between. CDR3 length: 11 residues. This CDR3 reads CASSLNTEAFF. In nucleotides, the CDR3 is TGTGCCAGCAGCCTCAACACTGAAGCTTTCTTT.

V and J are TRBV5-3 and TRBJ1-1; TRBD1 might be the D (5 bases). TRBV5-3 is an open reading frame, and its role is uncertain. The CDR3 totals 15 residues. Trimming pared 2 bases from V and 4 bases from J, leaving 15 bases between. CDR3 in amino acids: CARSFGPGGSTEAFF. The CDR3 DNA is TGTGCCAGAAGCTTCGGTCCGGGGGGTAGCACTGAAGCTTTCTTT.

V gene TRBV13 combines with J gene TRBJ1-1, with D uncertain. CDR3 size: 14 residues. The V end lost 1 base, the J end lost 1 base, and 7 bases lay between the germline ends. Germline loops: CDR1 PRHDT, CDR2 FYEKMQ (reference sequence). The CDR3 reads CASSLEGKNTEAFF. The CDR3 nucleotides read TGTGCCAGCAGCTTAGAAGGGAAGAACACTGAAGCTTTCTTT.

In nucleotides, the CDR3 is TGTGCCAGCAGCCCAGCGGTTGGGGGTGGAGATACGCAGTATTTT. Residues: CASSPAVGGGDTQYF. The chain links TRBV4-2 to TRBJ2-3, with D perhaps given as TRBD1 or TRBD2 (5 bases each). Germline V lookup: CDR1 LGHNA, CDR2 YNFKEQ. V was pared by 4 bases and J by 5 bases, with 16 bases between. The CDR3 has 15 residues.

The chain carries TRBV18 and TRBJ2-7; D gene unclear. Germline V gene lookup returns CDR1 KGHSH and CDR2 LQKENI. There are 15 residues in the CDR3. V lost 0 bases, J lost 0 bases, and 9 bases lay in between. In DNA form, the CDR3 reads TGTGCCAGCTCACCACCGGGGTCCAGCTCCTACGAGCAGTACTTC. Protein sequence: CASSPPGSSSYEQYF.

V and J are TRBV4-3 and TRBJ2-1, with 9 bases aligning to TRBD2. J lost 10 bases, V lost 0 bases, and 10 bases had no gene match. Germline lookup yields CDR1 LGHNA and CDR2 YSLEER. This CDR3 region has 16 residues. The CDR3 DNA is TGCGCCAGCAGCCAAGATCTCGGCGGGAGGGCGCCAGAGCAGTTCTTC. It translates to CASSQDLGGRAPEQFF.

This clone was observed a few times. The V gene is TRBV10-2, the J gene TRBJ2-1, with 14 bases aligning to TRBD2. The trim removed 4 bases at V and 5 bases at J, leaving 10 bases unmatched. The CDR3 covers 18 residues. The germline gives CDR1 WSHSY, CDR2 SAAADI. For the CDR3, the DNA is TGCGCCAGCAGTGGGCGAGGGACTAGCGGGAGATATAACAATGAGCAGTTCTTC. This translates into CASSGRGTSGRYNNEQFF.

This clone was observed once. The V gene is TRBV7-3, the J gene TRBJ2-2; the match to TRBD1 covers 8 bases. The J segment lost 4 bases and the V segment lost 4 bases, leaving 5 bases of the junction unmatched. Germline V gene sequence: CDR1 SGHTA, CDR2 FQGTGA. This CDR3 comprises 15 residues. CDR3 DNA: TGTGCCAGCAGCTCAGGGGGCTTGGGCACCGGGGAGCTGTTTTTT. Amino acid sequence: CASSSGGLGTGELFF.

This rearrangement joins TRBV19 to TRBJ2-3, with D perhaps matching TRBD2 (6 bases). Germline V CDR1 and CDR2: LNHDA, SQIVND (reference sequence). The CDR3 runs 13 residues. CDR3 in amino acids: CASGGYNTDTQYF. DNA of the CDR3: TGTGCTTCCGGGGGATATAACACAGATACGCAGTATTTT.

V usage is TRBV4-3 and J usage is TRBJ1-4; D gene ambiguous. CDR1 is LGHNA and CDR2 is YSLEER in the germline V gene. V gave up 0 bases and J gave up 6 bases, with 20 bases separating them. The CDR3 contains 18 residues. The CDR3 region has the DNA TGCGCCAGCAGCCAAGATCCCCGTTCAATCGACGCTTATGAAAAACTGTTTTTT. Residues: CASSQDPRSIDAYEKLFF.

This sequence joins TRBV30 and TRBJ1-6; D may be TRBD1 (6 bases). This CDR3 is 15 amino acids long. The V and J ends lost 2 bases and 9 bases respectively, with 17 bases between them. The germline V gene has CDR1 GTSNPN and CDR2 SVGIG (reference sequence). This CDR3 is CAWSQDWTVFSPLHF. The CDR3 nucleotides are TGTGCCTGGAGTCAAGACTGGACAGTTTTTTCACCCCTCCACTTT.

This chain joins TRBV12-3 or TRBV12-4 and TRBJ1-2; 7 positions match TRBD1. CDR3 size: 11 residues. With 5 bases clipped from V and 10 bases from J, the junction kept 4 bases outside the gene matches. CDR3 protein: CASSQTGTYTF. The CDR3 nucleotides are TGTGCCAGCAGTCAGACAGGGACCTACACCTTC.

The rearrangement uses TRBV7-2 and TRBJ2-7, with 10 nucleotides matching TRBD2. The CDR3 totals 17 residues. Germline V gene lookup returns CDR1 SGHTA and CDR2 FQGNSA. V lost 1 base and J lost 6; bases outside the gene matches: 12. The CDR3 nucleotides read TGTGCCAGCAGCTTAGTTCCTAGCGGGAGAAGAGGGGGCGAGCAGTACTTC. It yields the protein CASSLVPSGRRGGEQYF.

The chain carries TRBV9 and TRBJ2-6; 9 positions match TRBD1. Germline-derived CDR1 and CDR2 are SGDLS and YYNGEE. Trimming removed 0 bases from V and 2 bases from J; junction bases left unmatched: 0. The CDR3 is 16 amino acids. The CDR3 sequence is CASSVGDRAGANVLTF. The CDR3, as DNA: TGTGCCAGCAGCGTAGGGGACAGGGCTGGGGCCAACGTCCTGACTTTC.

In DNA form, the CDR3 reads TGTGCCAGCAGCTTAGCGGCCGGAATTGGCGGGGGGAATGAGCAGTTCTTC. It codes for CASSLAAGIGGGNEQFF. The chain combines TRBV7-9 with TRBJ2-1; 8 bases are a match to TRBD2. J lost 7 bases, V lost 0 bases, and 11 bases had no gene match. The V gene's germline CDR1 is SEHNR and CDR2 FQNEAQ (reference sequence). The CDR3 length is 17 residues.

The genes are TRBV6-2 or TRBV6-3 and TRBJ2-7; 7 bases are a match to TRBD1. The J segment lost 0 bases and the V segment lost 5 bases, leaving 4 bases of the junction unmatched. The germline V gene encodes CDR1 MNHEY and CDR2 SVGEGT. The CDR3 is made up of 14 amino acids. Written as DNA, the CDR3 is TGTGCCAGCAGTCGACAGGGCCTCTCCTACGAGCAGTACTTC. Its protein product is CASSRQGLSYEQYF.

This clone showed up just a few times. The chain has TRBV15 and TRBJ2-5; 8 bases align to TRBD2. Germline lookup yields CDR1 LNHNV and CDR2 YYDKDF (reference sequence). CDR3 length equals 16 residues. Losses at the gene ends were 3 bases for V and 1 base for J; bases not matched to a gene: 7. The CDR3 spells CATSRGLAGFQETQYF. CDR3 DNA sequence: TGTGCCACCAGCAGGGGGCTAGCGGGTTTCCAAGAGACCCAGTACTTC.

The chain carries TRBV18 and TRBJ1-4, with a tentative D call TRBD1 (5 bases). Germline CDR1 is KGHSH and CDR2 is LQKENI. V shed 3 bases and J shed 7 bases, with 15 bases lying between them. The CDR3 contains 15 residues. The DNA for the CDR3 is TGTGCCAGCTCACCGGGACCCCTTTTGGGTGAAAAACTGTTTTTT. Its protein is CASSPGPLLGEKLFF.

CDR3 loop: CASSENWTGCYNEQFF. CDR3 sequence (DNA): TGTGCCAGCAGTGAAAATTGGACGGGTTGCTACAATGAGCAGTTCTTC. This chain links TRBV6-1 with TRBJ2-1, with D hard to call. The V gene lost 2 bases and the J gene lost 3 bases, with 14 bases spanning the gap. This CDR3 region has 16 residues. From germline, CDR1 is MNHNS and CDR2 SASEGT.

The V call is TRBV7-8, the J call TRBJ2-1; D remains unclear. The CDR3 is made up of 16 amino acids. V dropped 1 base and J dropped 0 bases, with 10 bases sitting between them. Germline V lookup: CDR1 SGHVS, CDR2 FQNEAQ. The CDR3, as DNA: TGTGCCAGCAGCTTAGGGTCCGGTGGCTCCTACAATGAGCAGTTCTTC. Amino acid sequence: CASSLGSGGSYNEQFF.

The sample holds one count of this clone. The genes are TRBV27 and TRBJ1-1; D remains ambiguous. The germline V and J ends were trimmed by 3 bases and 1 base, with 6 bases remaining between them. The length of the CDR3 is 13 residues. CDR1 is MNHEY and CDR2 is SMNVEV in the germline V gene (reference sequence). Written as DNA, the CDR3 is TGTGCCAGCAGTTTCTCTAGGAACACTGAAGCTTTCTTT. Protein product: CASSFSRNTEAFF.

The chain carries TRBV6-5 and TRBJ1-1; no reliable D call. Germline CDR1 MNHEY, CDR2 SVGAGI. This CDR3 contains 12 residues. The V end lost 6 bases, the J end lost 7 bases, and 12 bases lay between the germline ends. The CDR3 spells CASSLTGYEAFF. The CDR3 bases are TGTGCCAGCAGCCTTACGGGATATGAAGCTTTCTTT.

V gene TRBV27 combines with J gene TRBJ2-3; TRBD1 matches at 7 bases. This CDR3 is 15 amino acids long. The germline V gene has CDR1 MNHEY and CDR2 SMNVEV (reference sequence). Losses at the gene ends were 6 bases for V and 0 bases for J; bases not matched to a gene: 6. CDR3 DNA: TGTGCCAGCAGCCGACAGGGTTTTAGCACAGATACGCAGTATTTT. This encodes CASSRQGFSTDTQYF.

This chain joins TRBV18 and TRBJ1-2; 8 bases map to TRBD1. This CDR3 has 15 amino acids. V shed 3 bases, J shed 2 bases, and the junction held 5 bases outside the gene matches. Germline-derived CDR1 and CDR2 are KGHSH and LQKENI. For the CDR3, the DNA is TGTGCCAGCTCACCGCTGGGACAGGTGAACTATGGCTACACCTTC. This codes for CASSPLGQVNYGYTF.